These T cell receptor beta chains were read from a single sample in a study of shared clonotypes between healthy human individuals. Clones were read by immunoSEQ multiplex PCR, and TCRdb kept only the in-frame ones, dropping some. The sample yields roughly 640,000 clones, roughly 70% seen once. Sequencing was carried out using memory CD4+ T cells sorted from blood. These receptors came from a woman between 25 and 40 years old in good health. The CDR3 runs from the conserved cysteine through the conserved F or W. A D gene is named only where the DNA matches it firmly. The listing skips clone size in some rows; elsewhere it reads once, few, many or a size class.

abundance	d_gene	v_gene	j_gene	CDR3aa	CDR3nt
NA	NA	TRBV2	TRBJ1-5	CASRPGLHSNQPQHF	TGTGCCAGCAGACCGGGCCTCCATAGCAATCAGCCCCAGCATTTT
NA	NA	TRBV7-9	TRBJ2-7	CASSPVGTAYEQYF	TGTGCCAGCAGCCCGGTAGGAACGGCCTACGAGCAGTACTTC
NA	NA	TRBV28	TRBJ2-3	CASSLGRRSFTDTQYF	TGTGCCAGCAGTTTAGGACGGAGAAGTTTCACAGATACGCAGTATTTT
NA	TRBD1	TRBV2	TRBJ2-7	CASHRTGGSYEQYF	TGTGCCAGCCATAGAACAGGGGGTTCCTACGAGCAGTACTTC
NA	NA	TRBV28	TRBJ1-3	CASSLAVWNLGTKTRGSGNTIYF	TGTGCCAGCAGCTTGGCAGTGTGGAATTTAGGGACCAAAACTCGGGGCTCAGGAAACACCATATATTTT
once	NA	TRBV6-1	TRBJ1-5	CASSELAQGPNQPQHF	TGTGCCAGCAGTGAACTCGCACAGGGCCCCAATCAGCCCCAGCATTTT
NA	TRBD2	TRBV5-1	TRBJ2-1	CASSLDGGSTYNEQFF	TGCGCCAGCAGCTTGGATGGCGGGAGCACCTACAATGAGCAGTTCTTC
NA	TRBD2	TRBV6-1	TRBJ2-7	CASTREIGLAGEQYF	TGTGCCAGTACCCGTGAGATCGGACTAGCGGGCGAGCAGTACTTC
NA	TRBD1	TRBV5-1	TRBJ2-1	CASSSTGVGSEQFF	TGCGCCAGCAGCTCGACAGGGGTAGGCAGTGAGCAGTTCTTC
NA	NA	TRBV19	TRBJ2-1	CASSPMGATSYNEQFF	TGTGCCAGTAGTCCAATGGGGGCTACCTCCTACAATGAGCAGTTCTTC
NA	NA	TRBV5-4	TRBJ2-1	CASSLWAYNEQFF	TGTGCCAGCAGCTTGTGGGCCTACAATGAGCAGTTCTTC
NA	NA	TRBV2	TRBJ2-6	CASSEARMAGANVLTF	TGTGCCAGCAGTGAAGCGCGGATGGCTGGGGCCAACGTCCTGACTTTC
NA	NA	TRBV27	TRBJ2-3	CASSLSALDTQYF	TGTGCCAGCAGTTTATCGGCACTGGATACGCAGTATTTT
NA	TRBD2	TRBV7-2	TRBJ2-7	CASSPHQLASSYEQYF	TGTGCCAGCAGCCCGCATCAACTAGCGAGCTCCTACGAGCAGTACTTC
many	NA	TRBV19	TRBJ1-5	CASSTGPNQPQHF	TGTGCCAGTAGTACGGGACCCAATCAGCCCCAGCATTTT
NA	TRBD2	TRBV25-1	TRBJ2-1	CASSPPPSGVTGEQFF	TGTGCCAGCAGTCCACCTCCTAGCGGGGTGACGGGGGAGCAGTTCTTC
NA	NA	TRBV11-2	TRBJ2-1	CASREAVGEGSGEQFF	TGTGCCAGCAGGGAAGCAGTCGGTGAGGGGAGCGGTGAGCAGTTCTTC
NA	TRBD1	TRBV27	TRBJ2-5	CASSLLGQGLEETQYF	TGTGCCAGCAGTTTATTAGGACAGGGCCTAGAAGAGACCCAGTACTTC
NA	NA	TRBV7-2	TRBJ1-2	CASSLAANYGYTF	TGTGCCAGCAGCTTGGCGGCTAACTATGGCTACACCTTC
once	TRBD1	TRBV6-1	TRBJ2-7	CASSLRGPFPYEQYF	TGTGCCAGCAGCCTCAGGGGGCCTTTCCCCTACGAGCAGTACTTC
few	TRBD1	TRBV27	TRBJ1-4	CASSRGQRGTMEEKLFF	TGTGCCAGCAGTAGGGGGCAAAGGGGAACGATGGAAGAAAAACTGTTTTTT
NA	NA	TRBV19	TRBJ2-2	CASSILRGAGESTGELFF	TGTGCCAGTAGTATTCTCCGGGGGGCGGGAGAATCGACCGGGGAGCTGTTTTTT
once	TRBD2	TRBV5-1	TRBJ2-5	CASSLALGLESQETQYF	TGCGCCAGCAGCTTGGCCCTCGGACTAGAGTCGCAAGAGACCCAGTACTTC
NA	NA	TRBV19	TRBJ1-5	CASTPHRNSNQPQHF	TGTGCCAGTACCCCCCACAGAAATAGCAATCAGCCCCAGCATTTT
NA	NA	TRBV4-2	TRBJ2-3	CASSPLLTDTQYF	TGTGCCAGCAGCCCCCTCCTCACAGATACGCAGTATTTT
few	NA	TRBV7-9	TRBJ1-5	CASSFTENQPQHF	TGTGCCAGCAGCTTCACGGAGAATCAGCCCCAGCATTTT
NA	NA	TRBV5-1	TRBJ1-4	CASSLDGGGEKLFF	TGCGCCAGCAGCTTGGACGGGGGCGGAGAAAAACTGTTTTTT
NA	NA	TRBV6-6	TRBJ2-7	CASSRDPDYEQYF	TGTGCCAGCAGCCGGGACCCAGACTACGAGCAGTACTTC
NA	TRBD1	TRBV7-9	TRBJ2-2	CASSSGTGLNTGELFF	TGTGCCAGCAGCTCTGGGACAGGGCTGAACACCGGGGAGCTGTTTTTT
NA	NA	TRBV5-1	TRBJ2-7	CASALWGSYEQYF	TGCGCCAGCGCCCTCTGGGGGTCCTACGAGCAGTACTTC
few	TRBD2	TRBV25-1	TRBJ2-1	CASSEPGLAGNEQFF	TGTGCCAGCAGTGAACCCGGACTAGCGGGAAATGAGCAGTTCTTC
NA	TRBD2	TRBV5-1	TRBJ2-1	CASSLVIPGLAGGNLYNEQFF	TGCGCCAGCAGCTTGGTGATTCCGGGACTAGCGGGAGGCAACCTATACAATGAGCAGTTCTTC
NA	NA	TRBV10-1	TRBJ2-7	CASSATGVGYEQYF	TGCGCCAGCAGTGCAACGGGAGTCGGGTACGAGCAGTACTTC
many	NA	TRBV19	TRBJ2-1	CASSGLVYNEQFF	TGTGCCAGTAGTGGTCTGGTATACAATGAGCAGTTCTTC
NA	NA	TRBV7-9	TRBJ1-1	CASSSYSQGPNTEAFF	TGTGCCAGCAGCTCATACTCACAGGGACCGAACACTGAAGCTTTCTTT
once	NA	TRBV9	TRBJ2-2	CASSPIANTGELFF	TGTGCCAGCAGCCCCATTGCGAACACCGGGGAGCTGTTTTTT
few	TRBD1	TRBV19	TRBJ2-2	CASSEGQGPGLKLFF	TGTGCCAGTAGTGAGGGACAGGGGCCCGGTTTAAAGCTGTTTTTT
NA	NA	TRBV9	TRBJ2-3	CASSVVAKGDTQYF	TGTGCCAGCAGCGTAGTGGCTAAGGGAGATACGCAGTATTTT
NA	NA	TRBV27	TRBJ2-3	CASMRLPVGADTQYF	TGTGCCAGCATGAGGCTACCTGTGGGCGCAGATACGCAGTATTTT
few	NA	TRBV5-1	TRBJ2-1	CASMQDYTYNEQFF	TGCGCCAGCATGCAGGACTATACCTACAATGAGCAGTTCTTC
NA	TRBD2	TRBV5-1	TRBJ2-2	CASSFSGRETGELFF	TGCGCCAGCAGCTTTAGCGGGAGGGAAACCGGGGAGCTGTTTTTT
once	TRBD2	TRBV5-1	TRBJ2-1	CASSLVSGRAVEQFF	TGCGCCAGCAGCTTGGTTAGCGGGAGGGCGGTTGAGCAGTTCTTC
few	NA	TRBV2	TRBJ1-5	CASMRAGQGDQPQHF	TGTGCCTCAATGAGGGCGGGGCAGGGCGATCAGCCCCAGCATTTT
NA	NA	TRBV29-1	TRBJ2-5	CSVSGGRETQYF	TGCAGCGTCTCAGGAGGACGAGAGACCCAGTACTTC
NA	NA	TRBV5-1	TRBJ2-7	CASSLGEIGHEQYF	TGCGCCAGCAGCTTGGGGGAGATCGGCCACGAGCAGTACTTC